This is a list of T cell receptor beta chains from one sample in a study of chemoradiotherapy in HPV16-positive cancers. Method: immunoSEQ multiplex PCR; TCRdb's copy keeps in-frame clones and lacks some. This table holds 15,000 to 20,000 clones, roughly 70% found once. Sequencing used tumor tissue, obtained from a patient who underwent chemoradiotherapy. These receptors came from a human donor with HPV-associated anogenital cancer. Each CDR3 is given with its conserved first and last residue. D genes are given only for firm matches. Rows give clone size only sometimes, using once, few, many, or a class for an expanded clone.

J gene: TRBJ2-1; D gene: NA; V gene: TRBV6-4; clone size: NA; CDR3 DNA: TGTGCCAGCAGCGATCGGCCAGGGACGGGCAATGAGCAGTTCTTC; CDR3 protein: CASSDRPGTGNEQFF
J gene: TRBJ2-2; D gene: NA; V gene: TRBV5-1; clone size: NA; CDR3 DNA: TGCGCCAGCAGCCAGATTGACACCGGGGAGCTGTTTTTT; CDR3 protein: CASSQIDTGELFF
J gene: TRBJ2-7; D gene: TRBD2; V gene: TRBV7-8; clone size: NA; CDR3 DNA: TGTGCCAGCAGCTTACGACGGTCTAGCGGGAGTTATTACGAGCAGTACTTC; CDR3 protein: CASSLRRSSGSYYEQYF
J gene: TRBJ1-2; D gene: NA; V gene: TRBV5-6; clone size: NA; CDR3 DNA: TGTGCCAGCAGCTTGTCACGACGCTACACCTTC; CDR3 protein: CASSLSRRYTF
J gene: TRBJ2-5; D gene: NA; V gene: TRBV7-3; clone size: NA; CDR3 DNA: TGTGCCAGCAGCCCCATGTTTCAAGAGACCCAGTACTTC; CDR3 protein: CASSPMFQETQYF
J gene: TRBJ2-7; D gene: TRBD1; V gene: TRBV7-2; clone size: NA; CDR3 DNA: TGTGCCAGCAGCTTAGTACAGGGGCAGGGCGAGCAGTACTTC; CDR3 protein: CASSLVQGQGEQYF
J gene: TRBJ1-1; D gene: NA; V gene: TRBV16; clone size: few; CDR3 DNA: TGTGCCAGCAGCCCATGGGGTCGGAACACTGAAGCTTTCTTT; CDR3 protein: CASSPWGRNTEAFF
J gene: TRBJ2-5; D gene: TRBD2; V gene: TRBV5-1; clone size: NA; CDR3 DNA: TGCGCCAGCAGCTTGGGTCCTAGCGGGGGCAGAGAGACCCAGTACTTC; CDR3 protein: CASSLGPSGGRETQYF
J gene: TRBJ2-3; D gene: NA; V gene: TRBV18; clone size: NA; CDR3 DNA: TGTGCCAGCTCATACATGGATCCTAGCACAGATACGCAGTATTTT; CDR3 protein: CASSYMDPSTDTQYF
J gene: TRBJ2-1; D gene: NA; V gene: TRBV11-2; clone size: NA; CDR3 DNA: TGTGCCAGCTCCCGTCGGCGGTCCTCAAATGAGCAGTTCTTC; CDR3 protein: CASSRRRSSNEQFF
J gene: TRBJ1-5; D gene: NA; V gene: TRBV6-1; clone size: NA; CDR3 DNA: TGTGCCAGCAGTGAAGGCGTCAGTCCGTATAGCAATCAGCCCCAGCATTTT; CDR3 protein: CASSEGVSPYSNQPQHF
J gene: TRBJ2-1; D gene: TRBD2; V gene: TRBV11-1; clone size: NA; CDR3 DNA: TGTGCCAGCAGCCGCGGACTAGCGGGAGTAGGTAATGAGCAGTTCTTC; CDR3 protein: CASSRGLAGVGNEQFF
J gene: TRBJ2-5; D gene: NA; V gene: TRBV20-1; clone size: NA; CDR3 DNA: TGCAGTGCTCCTAAGGGAGAGACCCAGTACTTC; CDR3 protein: CSAPKGETQYF
J gene: TRBJ1-4; D gene: NA; V gene: TRBV10-3; clone size: NA; CDR3 DNA: TGTGCCATCAGTGATCGTGGCAGCCCGGGTACTAATGAAAAACTGTTTTTT; CDR3 protein: CAISDRGSPGTNEKLFF
J gene: TRBJ2-3; D gene: NA; V gene: TRBV5-1; clone size: NA; CDR3 DNA: TGCGCCAGCAGCGGTACGGGGCTAGAGCTCACAGATACGCAGTATTTT; CDR3 protein: CASSGTGLELTDTQYF
J gene: TRBJ2-7; D gene: NA; V gene: TRBV7-9; clone size: few; CDR3 DNA: TGTGCCAGCAGTCCCCAGGGACCGGACCCCGAGCAGTACTTC; CDR3 protein: CASSPQGPDPEQYF
J gene: TRBJ2-1; D gene: TRBD2; V gene: TRBV7-9; clone size: NA; CDR3 DNA: TGTGCCAGCAGCTCCTCGACTAGCGTATTCGATGAGCAGTTCTTC; CDR3 protein: CASSSSTSVFDEQFF
J gene: TRBJ2-3; D gene: NA; V gene: TRBV14; clone size: NA; CDR3 DNA: TGTGCCAGCAGGTCCCTAACAGATACGCAGTATTTT; CDR3 protein: CASRSLTDTQYF
J gene: TRBJ2-1; D gene: TRBD2; V gene: TRBV9; clone size: NA; CDR3 DNA: TGTGCCAGCAGCGCCTCTAGCGGGGGGGCCTACAATGAGCAGTTCTTC; CDR3 protein: CASSASSGGAYNEQFF
J gene: TRBJ1-2; D gene: NA; V gene: TRBV5-6; clone size: medium-sized; CDR3 DNA: TGTGCCAGCAGCCCAGACAGATTCTATGGCTACACCTTC; CDR3 protein: CASSPDRFYGYTF
J gene: TRBJ1-2; D gene: TRBD1; V gene: TRBV29-1; clone size: NA; CDR3 DNA: TGCAGCGCCGAAAGGGACAGGATGACACAACATGGCTACACCTTC; CDR3 protein: CSAERDRMTQHGYTF
J gene: TRBJ2-5; D gene: TRBD1; V gene: TRBV5-6; clone size: NA; CDR3 DNA: TGTGCCAGCAGCTTAAGACAGGGGCTGGGGGAGACCCAGTACTTC; CDR3 protein: CASSLRQGLGETQYF
J gene: TRBJ1-5; D gene: NA; V gene: TRBV30; clone size: NA; CDR3 DNA: TGTGCCTGGACAGGGTGGTGGCCCCAGCATTTT; CDR3 protein: CAWTGWWPQHF
J gene: TRBJ2-3; D gene: NA; V gene: TRBV6-1; clone size: NA; CDR3 DNA: TGTGCCAGCAGTGACTGGGGGGCTAGCACAGATACGCAGTATTTT; CDR3 protein: CASSDWGASTDTQYF
J gene: TRBJ1-2; D gene: NA; V gene: TRBV2; clone size: NA; CDR3 DNA: TGTGCCAGGCGAGCAGGGCCTGCTGGAAGTAACTATGGCTACACCTTC; CDR3 protein: CARRAGPAGSNYGYTF
J gene: TRBJ2-1; D gene: NA; V gene: TRBV5-5; clone size: NA; CDR3 DNA: TGTGCCAGCAAGGACCAGAACTACAATGAGCAGTTCTTC; CDR3 protein: CASKDQNYNEQFF
J gene: TRBJ1-3; D gene: TRBD1; V gene: TRBV30; clone size: NA; CDR3 DNA: TGTGCCTGGAGACGAGCCTTAACAGGGGTCGGGAACACCATATATTTT; CDR3 protein: CAWRRALTGVGNTIYF
J gene: TRBJ2-7; D gene: NA; V gene: TRBV12-5; clone size: NA; CDR3 DNA: TGTGCTAGTGGTTTGGACCTTCCCGAGCAGTACTTC; CDR3 protein: CASGLDLPEQYF
J gene: TRBJ2-7; D gene: NA; V gene: TRBV25-1; clone size: NA; CDR3 DNA: TGTGCCAGCAGTGCCTTGAGCTCCTACGAGCAGTACTTC; CDR3 protein: CASSALSSYEQYF
J gene: TRBJ2-5; D gene: NA; V gene: TRBV2; clone size: few; CDR3 DNA: TGTGCCAGCAGCGCGAGTCGGTTGGGGACCCAGTACTTC; CDR3 protein: CASSASRLGTQYF
J gene: TRBJ2-6; D gene: NA; V gene: TRBV5-6; clone size: NA; CDR3 DNA: TGTGCCAGCAGCCTCGGTAACTCTGGGGCCAACGTCCTGACTTTC; CDR3 protein: CASSLGNSGANVLTF
J gene: TRBJ1-1; D gene: NA; V gene: TRBV2; clone size: NA; CDR3 DNA: TGTGCCAGCAGTGAAGCTTACATGAACACTGAAGCTTTCTTT; CDR3 protein: CASSEAYMNTEAFF
J gene: TRBJ2-3; D gene: TRBD2; V gene: TRBV27; clone size: NA; CDR3 DNA: TGTGCCAGCGGACGGGGGGGCAGGACAGATACGCAGTATTTT; CDR3 protein: CASGRGGRTDTQYF
J gene: TRBJ1-6; D gene: NA; V gene: TRBV5-1; clone size: NA; CDR3 DNA: TGCGCCAGCAGCTCGGGAAACTACCATAATTCACCCCTCCACTTT; CDR3 protein: CASSSGNYHNSPLHF
J gene: TRBJ2-7; D gene: NA; V gene: TRBV21-1; clone size: NA; CDR3 DNA: TGTGCCAGCAGCCCACTCGGGGGGCAGGGGGTCCTGTCCCGCTACGAGCAGTACTTC; CDR3 protein: CASSPLGGQGVLSRYEQYF
J gene: TRBJ1-1; D gene: NA; V gene: TRBV28; clone size: NA; CDR3 DNA: TGTGCCAGCAGTCCTCCCGTGGGGACTGAAGCTTTCTTT; CDR3 protein: CASSPPVGTEAFF
J gene: TRBJ1-1; D gene: NA; V gene: TRBV18; clone size: once; CDR3 DNA: TGTGCCAGCTCACCGGGACATAGGAACACTGAAGCTTTCTTT; CDR3 protein: CASSPGHRNTEAFF
J gene: TRBJ2-7; D gene: NA; V gene: TRBV6-5; clone size: NA; CDR3 DNA: TGTGCCAGCATGACAAGGCCTACCTACGAGCAGTACTTC; CDR3 protein: CASMTRPTYEQYF
J gene: TRBJ2-7; D gene: NA; V gene: TRBV19; clone size: NA; CDR3 DNA: TGTGCCAGTAGTATAGATCTCGGGCTCGGCGAGCAGTACTTC; CDR3 protein: CASSIDLGLGEQYF
J gene: TRBJ1-2; D gene: NA; V gene: TRBV7-2; clone size: NA; CDR3 DNA: TGTGCCAGCAGCTTATCTGGGGGCGGCGGCTACACCTTC; CDR3 protein: CASSLSGGGGYTF
J gene: TRBJ1-1; D gene: TRBD1; V gene: TRBV5-1; clone size: medium-sized; CDR3 DNA: TGCGCCAGCAGCTTTCAGGGGGAGGGCACTGAAGCTTTCTTT; CDR3 protein: CASSFQGEGTEAFF
J gene: TRBJ1-5; D gene: NA; V gene: TRBV6-6; clone size: NA; CDR3 DNA: TGTGCCAGCAGTTGGGGCGGGGGACCAAATCAGCCCCAGCATTTT; CDR3 protein: CASSWGGGPNQPQHF
J gene: TRBJ2-7; D gene: NA; V gene: TRBV10-2; clone size: NA; CDR3 DNA: TGCGCCAGCAGTGAGGGGGGAAGGCACTACGAGCAGTACTTC; CDR3 protein: CASSEGGRHYEQYF